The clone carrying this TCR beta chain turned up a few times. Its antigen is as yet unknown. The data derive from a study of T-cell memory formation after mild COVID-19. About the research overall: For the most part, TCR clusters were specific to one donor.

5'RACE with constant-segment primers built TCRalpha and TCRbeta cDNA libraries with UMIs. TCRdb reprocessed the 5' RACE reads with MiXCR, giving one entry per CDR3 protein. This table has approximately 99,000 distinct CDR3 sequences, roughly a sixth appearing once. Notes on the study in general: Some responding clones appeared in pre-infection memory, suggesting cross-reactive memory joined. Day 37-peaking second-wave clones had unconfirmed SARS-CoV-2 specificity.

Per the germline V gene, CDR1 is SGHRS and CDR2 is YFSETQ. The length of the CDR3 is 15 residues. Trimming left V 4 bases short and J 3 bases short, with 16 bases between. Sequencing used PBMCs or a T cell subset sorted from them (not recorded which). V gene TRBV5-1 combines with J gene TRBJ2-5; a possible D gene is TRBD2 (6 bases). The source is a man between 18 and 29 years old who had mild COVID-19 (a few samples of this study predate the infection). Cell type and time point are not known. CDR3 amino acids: CASSPTRWREETQYF. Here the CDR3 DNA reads TGCGCCAGCAGCCCGACCCGGTGGAGGGAAGAGACCCAGTACTTC.